These 14 T cell receptor beta chains share one sample of origin, sequenced in a study of T cell repertoires in cytomegalovirus infection (dated by TCRdb to the late 2010s). TCRdb shows the sequencer as Illumina HiSeq 1500. TCRdb cleaned the public reads at Q25 with fastp, built clones with MiXCR and kept in-frame beta chains. Entries that share a CDR3 protein sequence are merged under the most common genes and DNA. The sample records roughly 300,000 distinct CDR3 sequences, 9.5% of which are singletons. About 3.9% of the sample lies in the top ten. What was sequenced was PBMCs. The receptors originated from a human donor in good health (CMV status not recorded). Some clones in this sample may be carry-over from other donors' samples.

The sample holds a few counts of this clonotype. The V call is TRBV5-1, the J call TRBJ2-2; D may be TRBD1 (5 bases). CDR1 is SGHRS and CDR2 is YFSETQ in the germline V gene. V was clipped by 4 bases and J by 1 base, with 14 bases between them. This CDR3 comprises 16 residues. The CDR3 spells CASSLGALGNTGELFF. CDR3 DNA: TGCGCCAGCAGCCTTGGGGCCTTGGGGAACACCGGGGAGCTGTTTTTT.

This clonotype was seen at least ten times. The rearrangement joins TRBV7-8 to TRBJ1-1, with D possibly matching TRBD1 (6 bases). V was shortened by 5 bases and J by 3 bases, with 16 bases between the two germline ends. This CDR3 region has 15 residues. The germline V gene encodes CDR1 SGHVS and CDR2 FQNEAQ. For the CDR3, the DNA is TGTGCCAGCAGCAAATACGGACAGACGGACACTGAAGCTTTCTTT. As protein: CASSKYGQTDTEAFF.

The chain has TRBV25-1 and TRBJ2-1; TRBD2 is a possible D gene (6 bases). The germline gives CDR1 MGHDK, CDR2 SYGVNS. V was shortened by 3 bases and J by 3 bases, with 12 bases between the two germline ends. The CDR3 contains 15 residues. The CDR3 loop reads CASSDHGTGYNEQFF. The CDR3 nucleotides read TGTGCCAGCAGTGATCACGGGACTGGCTACAATGAGCAGTTCTTC.

This clonotype has a count of ten or more. The gene calls are TRBV7-2 and TRBJ2-5; TRBD2 matches 12 bases. The CDR3 covers 15 residues. Looked up from germline, CDR1 is SGHTA and CDR2 is FQGNSA. Germline trimming cut 5 bases from V and 5 bases from J; bases unmatched to any gene: 6. The DNA of the CDR3 is TGTGCCAGCAGCCCTAGCGGGAGGGCGGGGGAGACCCAGTACTTC. This sequence encodes CASSPSGRAGETQYF.

This clonotype was detected ten times or more. This chain uses TRBV6-2 or TRBV6-3 with TRBJ2-1; tentatively, D is TRBD2 (6 bases). The germline V gene has CDR1 MNHEY and CDR2 SVGEGT. The CDR3 is 13 residues long. V was trimmed by 4 bases and J by 8 bases, leaving 12 bases between them. The CDR3 protein is CASSSTSPHEQFF. The CDR3 coding sequence is TGTGCCAGCAGTTCCACTAGCCCCCATGAGCAGTTCTTC.

This clonotype was found many times. The chain combines TRBV6-2 or TRBV6-3 with TRBJ1-2; a possible D gene is TRBD1 (5 bases). Trimming stripped 7 bases from V and 2 bases from J, with 14 bases between. The length of the CDR3 is 14 residues. CDR1 and CDR2 (germline): MNHEY, SVGEGT. CDR3 sequence reads: CASNPNRGNYGYTF. CDR3 DNA: TGTGCCAGCAATCCAAACCGGGGGAACTATGGCTACACCTTC.

The CDR3 sequence is CASSLFDRAYEQYF. The CDR3 DNA reads as TGTGCCAGCAGTTTATTTGACAGAGCCTACGAGCAGTACTTC. V is TRBV28 and J is TRBJ2-7, with a possible D match to TRBD1 (5 bases). The CDR3 spans 14 residues. The germline V gene has CDR1 MDHEN and CDR2 SYDVKM. V gave up 1 base and J gave up 2 bases, with 9 bases separating them.

This clonotype showed up just a few times. This chain connects TRBV6-1 to TRBJ1-2; D is unresolved. This CDR3 has 13 amino acids. Germline loops: CDR1 MNHNS, CDR2 SASEGT. V shed 4 bases and J shed 4 bases, with 10 bases lying between them. DNA for the CDR3: TGTGCCAGCAGTGCTGGTTTTCCCTATGGCTACACCTTC. Translation: CASSAGFPYGYTF.

This clonotype was seen at least ten times. This chain links TRBV7-3 with TRBJ2-1; possibly TRBD1 for D (6 bases). CDR1 is SGHTA, CDR2 FQGTGA, per germline. CDR3 length: 16 amino acids. The V and J ends lost 6 bases and 2 bases respectively, with 17 bases between them. The CDR3 coding sequence is TGTGCCAGCAGGGGGGCCGGGACCGGTACCTACAATGAGCAGTTCTTC. This translates into CASRGAGTGTYNEQFF.

This clonotype was seen a few times. The V call is TRBV9, the J call TRBJ2-1; D not certain. This CDR3 is 14 amino acids long. CDR1 is SGDLS, CDR2 YYNGEE, per germline. Trimming stripped 0 bases from V and 4 bases from J, with 8 bases between. CDR3 sequence (DNA): TGTGCCAGCAGCGTAGGGAGCGCGTACAATGAGCAGTTCTTC. This gives the protein CASSVGSAYNEQFF.

This clonotype came up a few times. This sequence joins TRBV7-2 and TRBJ2-7; no reliable D call. CDR1 is SGHTA and CDR2 is FQGNSA in the germline V gene. The CDR3 has 13 residues. Trimming cost V 0 bases and J 6 bases, with 9 bases left between them. The CDR3 DNA follows: TGTGCCAGCAGCTTAGCGCAGGTCGGCGAGCAGTACTTC. Amino acid sequence: CASSLAQVGEQYF.

This clonotype has a count of ten or more. The chain carries TRBV7-2 and TRBJ2-5, with D maybe TRBD2 (6 bases). V lost 5 bases and J 4 bases, leaving 17 bases between the germline ends. From germline, CDR1 is SGHTA and CDR2 FQGNSA. CDR3 length: 15 residues. The chain's CDR3 is CASSTRLGERETQYF. CDR3 in DNA: TGTGCCAGCAGCACCCGACTAGGGGAGCGAGAGACCCAGTACTTC.

This clonotype was detected only a few times. The gene calls are TRBV30 and TRBJ1-6; maybe TRBD1 (5 bases). Germline CDR1 reads GTSNPN; CDR2 reads SVGIG (reference sequence). The V gene lost 5 bases and the J gene lost 7 bases, with 21 bases spanning the gap. The CDR3 is 16 amino acids. The CDR3 DNA reads as TGTGCCTGGCATAGCCGACGACAGAAGGGGAATTCACCCCTCCACTTT. Translating it yields CAWHSRRQKGNSPLHF.

This clonotype turned up a few times. The chain has TRBV6-6 and TRBJ1-5; TRBD1 matches 9 bases. The junction had 9 bases not matched to a gene; V was cut back by 6 bases and J by 0 bases. In germline, CDR1 is MNHNY, CDR2 SVGAGI (reference sequence). The CDR3 length is 17 residues. The CDR3 loop is CASRRQGGTYSNQPQHF. The CDR3 DNA reads TGTGCCAGCAGGAGACAGGGGGGAACCTATAGCAATCAGCCCCAGCATTTT.